What follows are 26 T cell receptor beta chains derived from one specimen sequenced in a study of CD4 T cells in relation to SARS-CoV-2 and coronaviruses. Before the COVID-19 pandemic, during about 2011-2018, CD4+ T cells were taken from unexposed donors. The cells were cultured for over eight days before CD4+ T cells were isolated. Sequencing used immunoSEQ multiplex PCR; TCRdb keeps in-frame clones, though not all of them. This sample yields more than 20,000 clones, of which about three quarters are seen a single time; less than 20% belongs to the top ten. These receptors' antigens are unknown. Sequencing was carried out using CD4+ T cells from PBMCs, cultured in vitro. Receptor source: a human donor in good health.

This clone has more than one count but fewer than ten. This chain connects TRBV27 to TRBJ2-7; D possibly matches TRBD1 or TRBD2 (5 bases each). The CDR3 covers 14 residues. The germline V gene encodes CDR1 MNHEY and CDR2 SMNVEV (reference sequence). Trimming took 9 bases from V and 5 from J, leaving 20 bases between them. The CDR3 bases are TGTGCCAGTAGAGATCCGGGACGGCTCCACGAGCAGTACTTC. Amino acid sequence: CASRDPGRLHEQYF.

This clone is labeled as medium-sized. The V gene is TRBV7-9, the J gene TRBJ2-7; no firm D call. CDR3 length equals 14 residues. The germline gives CDR1 SEHNR, CDR2 FQNEAQ (reference sequence). The V end lost 8 bases, the J end lost 1 base, and 15 bases lay between the germline ends. The DNA for the CDR3 is TGTGCCAGCGGCCCGATAACAGATTCCTACGAGCAGTACTTC. This encodes CASGPITDSYEQYF.

The V call is TRBV29-1, the J call TRBJ2-1; D possibly uses TRBD1 or TRBD2 (6 bases each). The CDR3 has 15 residues. From germline, CDR1 is SQVTM and CDR2 ANQGSEA. V lost 6 bases and J lost 4, with 19 bases in between. The DNA of the CDR3 is TGCAGCGTAGGGGGGCGGGGCGGCGCTTACAATGAGCAGTTCTTC. Its translation: CSVGGRGGAYNEQFF.

This clone showed up just a few times. This chain uses TRBV24-1 with TRBJ2-6; 10 bases agree with TRBD1. Germline CDR1 reads KGHDR; CDR2 reads SFDVKD. V lost 4 bases to trimming and J lost 1 base; unmatched junction nucleotides: 9. The CDR3 contains 19 residues. The CDR3, as DNA: TGTGCCACCAGTGAGGCTACGGGACAGGGGATATCTGGGGCCAACGTCCTGACTTTC. Amino acid sequence: CATSEATGQGISGANVLTF.

The rearrangement links TRBV20-1 to TRBJ1-3, with TRBD1 as a possible D gene (5 bases). The V gene's germline CDR1 is DFQATT and CDR2 SNEGSKA (reference sequence). The CDR3 runs 14 residues. V was trimmed by 3 bases and J by 3 bases, leaving 12 bases between them. This CDR3 reads CSASRLQGGNTIYF. The DNA for the CDR3 is TGCAGTGCTAGTAGACTTCAGGGTGGAAACACCATATATTTT.

The V call is TRBV2, the J call TRBJ2-7, with 7 positions matching TRBD1. Trimming took 3 bases from V and 2 from J; bases not matched to a gene: 4. Germline assignment: CDR1 SNHLY and CDR2 FYNNEI. The CDR3 contains 14 residues. DNA of the CDR3: TGTGCCAGCAGTGATCAGGGGGTGACCTACGAGCAGTACTTC. It codes for CASSDQGVTYEQYF. Full variable domain (outside the CDR3, taken from reference TRBV2 and TRBJ2-7): EPEVTQTPSHQVTQMGQEVILRCVPISNHLYFYWYRQILGQKVEFLVSFYNNEISEKSEIFDDQFSVERPDGSNFTLKIRSTKLEDSAMYFCASSDQGVTYEQYFGPGTRLTVT.

The table lists this clone with a few counts. The chain is built from TRBV2 and TRBJ1-1; 10 nucleotides match TRBD1. The CDR3 spans 17 residues. The junction had 14 bases not matched to a gene; V was cut back by 5 bases and J by 5 bases. CDR1 is SNHLY and CDR2 is FYNNEI in the germline V gene. The CDR3 reads CASSLKPSGTGATEAFF. The CDR3 coding sequence is TGTGCCAGCAGTCTTAAACCGTCCGGGACAGGGGCGACTGAAGCTTTCTTT.

The chain couples TRBV9 to TRBJ2-5, with 11 bases matching TRBD1. This CDR3 contains 17 residues. The germline V gene has CDR1 SGDLS and CDR2 YYNGEE. The J segment lost 1 base and the V segment lost 4 bases, leaving 9 bases of the junction unmatched. CDR3 region: CASSSGQGAMSQETQYF. For the CDR3, the DNA is TGTGCCAGCAGCTCAGGACAGGGGGCAATGAGCCAAGAGACCCAGTACTTC.

The rearrangement uses TRBV10-2 and TRBJ1-3; no definite D call. Trimming removed 0 bases from V and 2 bases from J, with 8 bases in between. Germline V gene lookup returns CDR1 WSHSY and CDR2 SAAADI. This CDR3 has 15 amino acids. CDR3 nucleotide sequence: TGCGCCAGCAGTGAGTCTGCCACCCCTGGAAACACCATATATTTT. This sequence encodes CASSESATPGNTIYF.

The V call is TRBV15, the J call TRBJ2-7, with 11 bases matching TRBD1. The CDR3 covers 16 residues. V lost 3 bases to trimming and J lost 5 bases; unmatched junction nucleotides: 9. From germline, CDR1 is LNHNV and CDR2 YYDKDF (reference sequence). CDR3 sequence (DNA): TGTGCCACCAGCAGGGAGAAGGACAGGGGGCGTGACGAGCAGTACTTC. It encodes CATSREKDRGRDEQYF.

The chain links TRBV7-2 to TRBJ1-2, with 8 bases fitting TRBD1. There are 15 residues in the CDR3. The germline CDR1 and CDR2 sequences are SGHTA and FQGNSA. V lost 5 bases and J lost 6; bases outside the gene matches: 11. The CDR3 DNA reads as TGTGCCAGCAGCCTCCTACCGGGACAGGCTAATGGCTACACCTTC. Its translation is CASSLLPGQANGYTF.

This clone has more than one count but fewer than ten. The chain combines TRBV2 with TRBJ1-2; D not resolved. CDR3 length equals 10 residues. Germline V gene sequence: CDR1 SNHLY, CDR2 FYNNEI. The ends were cut back, 1 base at V and 8 bases at J, with 2 bases in the middle. The DNA for the CDR3 is TGTGCCAGCAGTGAAGAGGGCTACACCTTC. It specifies CASSEEGYTF.

V is TRBV6-5 and J is TRBJ2-7; perhaps D is TRBD1 or TRBD2 (5 bases each). The CDR3 is 13 amino acids. Per the germline V gene, CDR1 is MNHEY and CDR2 is SVGAGI. V was pared by 8 bases and J by 3 bases, with 14 bases between. The CDR3 region has the DNA TGTGCCAGCTTTGGGACCCCAAACTACGAGCAGTACTTC. This sequence encodes CASFGTPNYEQYF.

The V call is TRBV2, the J call TRBJ2-2, with unresolved D. The germline gives CDR1 SNHLY, CDR2 FYNNEI. V dropped 4 bases and J dropped 1 base, with 4 bases sitting between them. This CDR3 is 13 amino acids long. The CDR3 DNA is TGTGCCAGCAGTGTCAAGAACACCGGGGAGCTGTTTTTT. This codes for CASSVKNTGELFF.

V and J are TRBV18 and TRBJ2-1; perhaps TRBD1 as D (5 bases). The CDR3 sequence is 13 residues long. Germline lookup yields CDR1 KGHSH and CDR2 LQKENI. V was shortened by 0 bases and J by 9 bases, with 9 bases between the two germline ends. CDR3 sequence: CASSPPAGREQFF. The CDR3 DNA is TGTGCCAGCTCACCACCCGCAGGGCGTGAGCAGTTCTTC.

This clone was detected a few times. V gene TRBV24-1 combines with J gene TRBJ2-1; D might be TRBD2 (7 bases). The CDR3 is 16 residues long. Trimming cost V 5 bases and J 3 bases, with 16 bases left between them. Per the germline V gene, CDR1 is KGHDR and CDR2 is SFDVKD. The CDR3 reads CATSGSGGARYNEQFF. In DNA form, the CDR3 reads TGTGCCACCAGTGGGTCGGGGGGCGCCCGCTACAATGAGCAGTTCTTC.

This clone rates as medium-sized. The gene calls are TRBV6-1 and TRBJ2-6; maybe TRBD2 (5 bases). V was clipped by 2 bases and J by 0 bases, with 8 bases between them. The germline gives CDR1 MNHNS, CDR2 SASEGT. The CDR3 has 16 residues. The CDR3 sequence: CASSELSGSGANVLTF. In DNA form, the CDR3 reads TGTGCCAGCAGTGAATTAAGCGGCTCTGGGGCCAACGTCCTGACTTTC.

The rearrangement joins TRBV5-1 to TRBJ2-3; D call uncertain. The germline CDR1 and CDR2 sequences are SGHRS and YFSETQ. This CDR3 is 14 amino acids long. V shed 1 base and J shed 0 bases, with 6 bases lying between them. The chain's CDR3 is CASSLLDSTDTQYF. The CDR3 DNA reads as TGCGCCAGCAGCTTGCTAGATAGCACAGATACGCAGTATTTT.

This sequence joins TRBV5-1 and TRBJ2-7, with 10 positions matching TRBD2. V lost 2 bases to trimming and J lost 11 bases; unmatched junction nucleotides: 10. This CDR3 is 14 amino acids long. Germline assignment: CDR1 SGHRS and CDR2 YFSETQ. CDR3 loop: CASSLELAGEREYF. The CDR3 DNA is TGCGCCAGCAGCTTAGAGCTAGCGGGAGAAAGGGAGTACTTC.

V and J are TRBV5-8 and TRBJ1-5, with D perhaps TRBD1 (5 bases). This CDR3 is built from 14 residues. Germline lookup yields CDR1 SGHTS and CDR2 YDEGEE. V shed 5 bases and J shed 3 bases, with 12 bases lying between them. In DNA form, the CDR3 reads TGTGCCAGCAGGTCAGGGTCCTACAATCAGCCCCAGCATTTT. Translation gives CASRSGSYNQPQHF.

The genes are TRBV7-8 and TRBJ2-1; perhaps TRBD1 as D (6 bases). The germline V gene has CDR1 SGHVS and CDR2 FQNEAQ. The CDR3 is made up of 15 amino acids. V gave up 4 bases and J gave up 0 bases, with 10 bases separating them. The CDR3 DNA reads as TGTGCCAGCAGCTGGGGACACAGCTCCTACAATGAGCAGTTCTTC. Translated: CASSWGHSSYNEQFF.

The V gene is TRBV2, the J gene TRBJ1-5; D call uncertain. Germline V CDR1 and CDR2: SNHLY, FYNNEI. The CDR3 spans 12 residues. V lost 6 bases, J lost 5 bases, and 8 bases lay in between. The CDR3 loop reads CASSPTDQPQHF. CDR3 DNA sequence: TGTGCCAGCAGCCCGACGGATCAGCCCCAGCATTTT.

The rearrangement joins TRBV19 to TRBJ2-6, with a possible D match to TRBD2 (6 bases). The CDR3 covers 18 residues. The V and J ends lost 1 base and 0 bases respectively, with 13 bases between them. The germline V gene encodes CDR1 LNHDA and CDR2 SQIVND (reference sequence). CDR3 DNA: TGTGCCAGTAGTATAGTGGCGGGACGGTACTCTGGGGCCAACGTCCTGACTTTC. This codes for CASSIVAGRYSGANVLTF.

This chain joins TRBV7-2 and TRBJ1-5, with TRBD1 identical over 11 bases. This CDR3 has 15 amino acids. The germline V gene encodes CDR1 SGHTA and CDR2 FQGNSA. Trimming took 3 bases from V and 9 from J; bases not matched to a gene: 7. CDR3 nucleotide sequence: TGTGCCAGCAGCTTTGGGACAGGGGGTCGCGGGCCCCAGCATTTT. Protein product: CASSFGTGGRGPQHF.

V gene TRBV5-1 combines with J gene TRBJ2-2; no firm D call. The V gene lost 4 bases and the J gene lost 3 bases, with 13 bases spanning the gap. The CDR3 has 15 amino acids. Germline CDR1 reads SGHRS; CDR2 reads YFSETQ. CDR3 bases: TGCGCCAGCAGCGCGCACAACAGAGACACCGGGGAGCTGTTTTTT. Translating it yields CASSAHNRDTGELFF.

V gene TRBV6-1 combines with J gene TRBJ1-6, with D perhaps TRBD1 (5 bases). This CDR3 region has 15 residues. The germline V gene has CDR1 MNHNS and CDR2 SASEGT. The V gene lost 0 bases and the J gene lost 7 bases, with 10 bases spanning the gap. Here the CDR3 reads CASSEAPGSNSPLHF. The CDR3 nucleotides read TGTGCCAGCAGTGAAGCTCCAGGGAGCAATTCACCCCTCCACTTT.